Listed below are T cell receptor beta chains from one sample, sequenced in a study of regulatory T cells in long-lasting Graves disease. Each CDR3 protein is one row after TCRdb ran MiXCR on the multiplex PCR reads. The data hold under 800,000 distinct CDR3 sequences, with roughly 15% observed a single time. This sample also belongs to another study, concerning T cells in Graves' hyperthyroidism and ophthalmopathy.

The starting material was peripheral blood mononuclear cells (PBMCs), obtained at new diagnosis, from a patient treated with antithyroid drugs. The receptors shown here come from a woman in her thirties with Graves disease. Both conserved end residues are part of each CDR3. A D gene is named only where the DNA matches it firmly. Size is omitted from some rows. Given values are once, few, many or a class for expanded clones.

j_gene: TRBJ1-5; d_gene: NA; v_gene: TRBV30; abundance: many; CDR3aa: CAWNNQDNQPQHF; CDR3nt: TGTGCCTGGAATAACCAAGACAATCAGCCCCAGCATTTT
j_gene: TRBJ2-5; d_gene: NA; v_gene: TRBV9; abundance: NA; CDR3aa: CASSQSGYQETQYF; CDR3nt: TGTGCCAGCTCGCAATCGGGGTACCAAGAGACCCAGTACTTC
j_gene: TRBJ2-7; d_gene: TRBD2; v_gene: TRBV6-2/TRBV6-3; abundance: NA; CDR3aa: CASSTTSGSSHEQYF; CDR3nt: TGTGCCAGCAGTACAACTAGCGGGAGTTCCCACGAGCAGTACTTC
j_gene: TRBJ2-7; d_gene: TRBD1; v_gene: TRBV20-1; abundance: NA; CDR3aa: CSASRQGDPWEQYF; CDR3nt: TGCAGTGCTAGTAGACAGGGCGACCCCTGGGAGCAGTACTTC
j_gene: TRBJ2-2; d_gene: NA; v_gene: TRBV30; abundance: few; CDR3aa: CAWSAQGAGELFF; CDR3nt: TGTGCCTGGAGCGCCCAGGGAGCCGGGGAGCTGTTTTTT
j_gene: TRBJ1-2; d_gene: TRBD1; v_gene: TRBV19; abundance: NA; CDR3aa: CATQRTGAYGYTF; CDR3nt: TGTGCCACCCAACGGACAGGCGCCTATGGCTACACCTTC
j_gene: TRBJ1-2; d_gene: NA; v_gene: TRBV28; abundance: many; CDR3aa: CASSLQPLGYGYTF; CDR3nt: TGTGCCAGCAGTCTACAGCCCCTTGGCTATGGCTACACCTTC
j_gene: TRBJ1-4; d_gene: NA; v_gene: TRBV12-3/TRBV12-4; abundance: many; CDR3aa: CASSFSVSGEKLFF; CDR3nt: TGTGCCAGCAGTTTCTCCGTCTCTGGCGAAAAACTGTTTTTT
j_gene: TRBJ2-1; d_gene: TRBD1; v_gene: TRBV7-9; abundance: NA; CDR3aa: CASSWAGTGSDEQFF; CDR3nt: TGTGCCAGCAGCTGGGCCGGGACAGGCTCCGATGAGCAGTTCTTC
j_gene: TRBJ2-3; d_gene: NA; v_gene: TRBV2; abundance: many; CDR3aa: CASKGESTDTQYF; CDR3nt: TGTGCCAGCAAGGGAGAAAGCACAGATACGCAGTATTTT
j_gene: TRBJ2-7; d_gene: NA; v_gene: TRBV7-8; abundance: many; CDR3aa: CASSRMAGTYYEQYF; CDR3nt: TGTGCCAGCAGCCGCATGGCCGGGACTTACTACGAGCAGTACTTC
j_gene: TRBJ2-2; d_gene: NA; v_gene: TRBV24-1; abundance: many; CDR3aa: CATRAGPPNTGELFF; CDR3nt: TGTGCCACCAGGGCGGGACCACCGAACACCGGGGAGCTGTTTTTT
j_gene: TRBJ2-5; d_gene: TRBD1; v_gene: TRBV6-2/TRBV6-3; abundance: few; CDR3aa: CASGGQVETQYF; CDR3nt: TGTGCCAGCGGGGGACAGGTAGAGACCCAGTACTTC
j_gene: TRBJ2-1; d_gene: NA; v_gene: TRBV19; abundance: many; CDR3aa: CASTDGSYNEQFF; CDR3nt: TGTGCCAGTACGGACGGCTCCTACAATGAGCAGTTCTTC
j_gene: TRBJ2-7; d_gene: TRBD1; v_gene: TRBV10-3; abundance: few; CDR3aa: CAISERGQGYEQYF; CDR3nt: TGTGCCATCAGTGAGCGGGGACAGGGCTACGAGCAGTACTTC
j_gene: TRBJ2-1; d_gene: TRBD2; v_gene: TRBV20-1; abundance: once; CDR3aa: CSARTGTRGGLEQFF; CDR3nt: TGCAGTGCTAGAACCGGGACTAGGGGGGGCCTGGAGCAGTTCTTC
j_gene: TRBJ2-2; d_gene: NA; v_gene: TRBV20-1; abundance: NA; CDR3aa: CSARKERKDFTGELFF; CDR3nt: TGCAGTGCTAGAAAGGAGCGGAAGGACTTCACCGGGGAGCTGTTTTTT
j_gene: TRBJ1-6; d_gene: NA; v_gene: TRBV9; abundance: few; CDR3aa: CASSRRLLVNDSPLHF; CDR3nt: TGTGCCAGCAGCAGACGACTGCTGGTAAATGATTCACCCCTCCACTTT
j_gene: TRBJ2-5; d_gene: NA; v_gene: TRBV12-3/TRBV12-4; abundance: many; CDR3aa: CASSLGPASTQYF; CDR3nt: TGTGCCAGCAGTTTGGGGCCCGCGTCCACCCAGTACTTC
j_gene: TRBJ2-5; d_gene: TRBD2; v_gene: TRBV9; abundance: NA; CDR3aa: CASSAGTSVETQYF; CDR3nt: TGTGCCAGCAGCGCAGGGACTAGCGTGGAGACCCAGTACTTC
j_gene: TRBJ2-2; d_gene: TRBD2; v_gene: TRBV18; abundance: NA; CDR3aa: CASSPIAGGQTGELFF; CDR3nt: TGTGCCAGCTCACCGATAGCGGGAGGCCAGACCGGGGAGCTGTTTTTT
j_gene: TRBJ2-5; d_gene: TRBD1; v_gene: TRBV11-2; abundance: NA; CDR3aa: CASRDRDRGETQYF; CDR3nt: TGTGCCAGCCGCGATCGGGACAGGGGAGAGACCCAGTACTTC
j_gene: TRBJ1-2; d_gene: NA; v_gene: TRBV30; abundance: NA; CDR3aa: CAWSPGSGYTF; CDR3nt: TGTGCCTGGAGTCCGGGGAGCGGCTACACCTTC
j_gene: TRBJ1-1; d_gene: TRBD1; v_gene: TRBV6-1; abundance: many; CDR3aa: CASTRTGAAEAFF; CDR3nt: TGTGCCAGCACTCGAACAGGGGCAGCTGAAGCTTTCTTT
j_gene: TRBJ2-1; d_gene: TRBD2; v_gene: TRBV7-9; abundance: NA; CDR3aa: CASSLRGTSGRNEQFF; CDR3nt: TGTGCCAGCAGCTTAAGGGGGACTAGCGGCCGCAATGAGCAGTTCTTC
j_gene: TRBJ2-3; d_gene: NA; v_gene: TRBV28; abundance: many; CDR3aa: CASTPFRLRDTQYF; CDR3nt: TGTGCCAGCACCCCGTTTAGGTTACGAGATACGCAGTATTTT
j_gene: TRBJ1-2; d_gene: TRBD1; v_gene: TRBV30; abundance: NA; CDR3aa: CAWSLNRGDGYTF; CDR3nt: TGTGCCTGGAGCCTCAACAGGGGGGATGGCTACACCTTC
j_gene: TRBJ1-1; d_gene: NA; v_gene: TRBV25-1; abundance: many; CDR3aa: CASRPTRMNTEAFF; CDR3nt: TGTGCCAGTCGCCCGACCCGAATGAACACTGAAGCTTTCTTT
j_gene: TRBJ2-7; d_gene: TRBD1; v_gene: TRBV12-3/TRBV12-4; abundance: NA; CDR3aa: CASSQRQGDEQYF; CDR3nt: TGTGCCAGCAGTCAAAGACAGGGAGACGAGCAGTACTTC
j_gene: TRBJ2-7; d_gene: NA; v_gene: TRBV19; abundance: NA; CDR3aa: CAGSIHFAYEQYF; CDR3nt: TGTGCCGGTAGTATACACTTCGCCTACGAGCAGTACTTC
j_gene: TRBJ2-7; d_gene: NA; v_gene: TRBV28; abundance: few; CDR3aa: CASSKVPGALHEQYF; CDR3nt: TGTGCCAGCAGTAAGGTACCGGGGGCGCTCCACGAGCAGTACTTC
j_gene: TRBJ2-2; d_gene: NA; v_gene: TRBV7-3; abundance: few; CDR3aa: CASSLTQKSGPNTGELFF; CDR3nt: TGTGCCAGCAGCTTAACCCAGAAATCCGGCCCGAACACCGGGGAGCTGTTTTTT
j_gene: TRBJ2-7; d_gene: TRBD1; v_gene: TRBV6-5; abundance: NA; CDR3aa: CASSYSDRGPLYEQYF; CDR3nt: TGTGCCAGCAGTTACTCCGACAGGGGGCCTCTATACGAGCAGTACTTC
j_gene: TRBJ2-3; d_gene: TRBD2; v_gene: TRBV24-1; abundance: NA; CDR3aa: CATSSLGLAEDISTDTQYF; CDR3nt: TGTGCCACCAGTAGTCTCGGACTAGCGGAGGACATAAGCACAGATACGCAGTATTTT
j_gene: TRBJ2-4; d_gene: NA; v_gene: TRBV7-2; abundance: many; CDR3aa: CASSLGHLVGDIQYF; CDR3nt: TGTGCCAGCAGCTTAGGGCATCTTGTCGGGGACATTCAGTACTTC
j_gene: TRBJ2-1; d_gene: NA; v_gene: TRBV28; abundance: NA; CDR3aa: CASPEGRGDVSYNEQFF; CDR3nt: TGTGCCAGCCCCGAGGGAAGGGGGGACGTATCCTACAATGAGCAGTTCTTC
j_gene: TRBJ1-1; d_gene: NA; v_gene: TRBV12-3/TRBV12-4; abundance: NA; CDR3aa: CASSLGQQNTEALF; CDR3nt: TGTGCCAGCAGTTTAGGACAGCAGAACACTGAAGCTCTCTTT
j_gene: TRBJ1-1; d_gene: NA; v_gene: TRBV28; abundance: many; CDR3aa: CASRVGGTEAFF; CDR3nt: TGTGCCAGCAGGGTCGGGGGCACTGAAGCTTTCTTT
j_gene: TRBJ2-1; d_gene: NA; v_gene: TRBV12-3/TRBV12-4; abundance: many; CDR3aa: CASSAGDEQFF; CDR3nt: TGTGCCAGCAGCGCAGGCGATGAGCAGTTCTTC
j_gene: TRBJ2-5; d_gene: NA; v_gene: TRBV5-1; abundance: NA; CDR3aa: CASSLGAHPDMKTQYF; CDR3nt: TGCGCCAGCAGCTTGGGGGCACACCCTGACATGAAGACCCAGTACTTC
j_gene: TRBJ1-1; d_gene: NA; v_gene: TRBV29-1; abundance: many; CDR3aa: CSVERANTEAFF; CDR3nt: TGCAGCGTTGAAAGGGCTAACACTGAAGCTTTCTTT
j_gene: TRBJ2-3; d_gene: TRBD2; v_gene: TRBV6-5; abundance: many; CDR3aa: CASSYDAWTSDSDTQYF; CDR3nt: TGTGCCAGCAGTTACGATGCCTGGACTAGCGATTCAGATACGCAGTATTTT
j_gene: TRBJ1-6; d_gene: NA; v_gene: TRBV28; abundance: NA; CDR3aa: CASSLGTPLHF; CDR3nt: TGTGCCAGCAGTTTAGGGACACCCCTCCACTTT
j_gene: TRBJ1-2; d_gene: TRBD1; v_gene: TRBV5-5; abundance: NA; CDR3aa: CASSLEGTGGQRGYTF; CDR3nt: TGTGCCAGCAGCTTGGAGGGGACAGGGGGCCAACGGGGCTACACCTTC